Given below is one T cell receptor (beta chain) in context. Some clones are missing from TCRdb's copy, which holds only in-frame ones; the method was immunoSEQ multiplex PCR. The table lists around 100,000 clones, roughly 89% of them singletons. This specimen comes from a study of OX40 agonist ivuxolimab in advanced cancers. V lost 7 bases, J lost 8 bases, and 16 bases lay in between. From germline, CDR1 is MNHEY and CDR2 SMNVEV (reference sequence). This CDR3 region has 13 residues. This chain uses TRBV27 with TRBJ2-3; unclear D gene. This sample comprised CD4+ or CD8+ T cells sorted from blood, obtained in a trial of the OX40 agonist ivuxolimab. This receptor was obtained from an adult with an advanced solid tumor such as melanoma, head and neck, liver or kidney cancer. The CDR3 spells CASTPLTRATQYF. DNA of the CDR3: TGTGCCAGCACGCCTCTTACCCGGGCTACGCAGTATTTT.